The present TCR beta chain was sequenced within a study of T cells in tuberculosis. Broader study findings: Active tuberculosis patients had shorter CDR3-alpha; the beta difference was nonsignificant.

Some clones are missing from TCRdb's copy, which holds only in-frame ones; the method was immunoSEQ multiplex PCR. Counted here are about 33,000 clones, 85% to 95% occurring once; the ten biggest clones make up about 7.4%. Within the sample, this clone is medium-sized. The antigen is not known. Within the sample, other DNA sequences also encode this same CDR3. The sequence was collected from a donor aged 5 to 30 with latent tuberculosis or without tuberculosis infection. Some clones in this sample may be carry-over from other donors' samples. The sequenced sample consisted of PBMCs.

CDR3 loop: CASSGGTSAEQYF. DNA for the CDR3: TGTGCCAGCAGCGGCGGGACTAGCGCCGAGCAGTACTTC. The chain joins TRBV5-6 to TRBJ2-7, with 10 positions matching TRBD2. The CDR3 is 13 amino acids. The germline CDR1 and CDR2 sequences are SGHDT and YYEEEE. The J segment lost 6 bases and the V segment lost 4 bases, leaving 4 bases of the junction unmatched.